This entry describes one TCR beta chain. Its matching antigen is unknown. The data stem from a study of graft-versus-host responses after intestinal transplantation. The overall study: The transplants performed in recipients were multivisceral, liver-intestinal, or isolated intestinal. Tacrolimus and steroids were given for two to four years to all recipients after anti-thymocyte globulin induction. Study-level points and caveats: The highest levels of circulating GvH clones went along with early declines in HvG clones after transplant.

Here immunoSEQ multiplex PCR was the method, and the copy in TCRdb shows in-frame clones only, minus some. The top ten clones hold less than 0.8% of a sample with 90,000 to 120,000 clones, approximately 90% of them seen once. This CDR3 spans 15 amino acids. V lost 1 base and J lost 6; bases outside the gene matches: 8. Germline V gives CDR1 SGHTA, CDR2 FQGNSA. The sample in question was unstimulated CD4+ T cells sorted from spleen or lymph node cells, obtained before transplant. The sequence came from a human donor who was the organ donor for an intestinal transplant. This chain links TRBV7-2 with TRBJ2-7, with 8 bases identical to TRBD1. CDR3 amino acids: CASSLEHRGVREQYF. DNA for the CDR3: TGTGCCAGCAGCTTAGAGCACAGGGGGGTGCGCGAGCAGTACTTC.